The source of this T cell receptor beta chain is a study of blood T cell repertoires in COVID-19. Repertoires were generated with immunoSEQ multiplex PCR, while TCRdb's copy carries only in-frame clones and drops some. The repertoire holds some 260,000 clones, with over 70% as singletons. Trimming left V 7 bases short and J 4 bases short, with 17 bases between. The CDR3 is made up of 15 amino acids. Germline CDR1 reads SNHLY; CDR2 reads FYNNEI. The V and J genes are TRBV2 and TRBJ2-1, with D possibly TRBD2 on 6 matching bases. This TCR came from an elderly woman with acute or convalescent COVID-19. The sequenced material came from peripheral blood. CDR3 amino acids: CASNPGAGRYNEQFF. CDR3 sequence (DNA): TGTGCCAGCAATCCCGGAGCGGGCCGATACAATGAGCAGTTCTTC.